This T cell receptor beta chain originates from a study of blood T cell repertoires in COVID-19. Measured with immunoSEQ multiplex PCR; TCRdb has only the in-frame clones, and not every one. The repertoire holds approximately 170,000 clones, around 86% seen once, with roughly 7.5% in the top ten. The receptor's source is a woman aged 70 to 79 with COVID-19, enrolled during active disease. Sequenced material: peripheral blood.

CDR3 region: CASKGQGDEKLFF. The CDR3 nucleotides are TGTGCCAGCAAGGGACAGGGAGATGAAAAACTGTTTTTT. The chain has TRBV6-5 and TRBJ1-4; 9 positions match TRBD1. The CDR3 contains 13 residues. The germline gives CDR1 MNHEY, CDR2 SVGAGI. The V segment lost 7 bases and the J segment 6 bases; nucleotides outside the gene matches: 3.